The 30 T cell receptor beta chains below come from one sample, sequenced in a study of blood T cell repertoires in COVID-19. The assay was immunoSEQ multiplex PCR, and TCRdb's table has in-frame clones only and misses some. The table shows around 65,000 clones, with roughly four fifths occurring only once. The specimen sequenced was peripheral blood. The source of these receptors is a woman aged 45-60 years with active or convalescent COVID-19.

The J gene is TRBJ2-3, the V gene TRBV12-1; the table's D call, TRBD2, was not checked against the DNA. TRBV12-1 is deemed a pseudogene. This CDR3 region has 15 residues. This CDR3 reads CASSGSLAGVDTQYF. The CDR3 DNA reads TGTGCCAGCAGCGGATCACTAGCGGGAGTAGATACGCAGTATTTT.

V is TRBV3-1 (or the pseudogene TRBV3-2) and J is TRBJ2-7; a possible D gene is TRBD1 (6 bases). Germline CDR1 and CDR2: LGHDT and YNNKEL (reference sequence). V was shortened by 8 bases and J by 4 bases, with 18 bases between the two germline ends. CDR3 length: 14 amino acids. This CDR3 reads CASSSDSSLYEQYF. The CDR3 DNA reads TGTGCCAGCTCCTCGGACAGTTCCCTTTACGAGCAGTACTTC.

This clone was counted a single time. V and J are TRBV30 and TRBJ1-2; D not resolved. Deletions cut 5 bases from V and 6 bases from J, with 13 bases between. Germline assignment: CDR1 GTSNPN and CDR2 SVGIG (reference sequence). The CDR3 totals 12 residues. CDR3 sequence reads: CAWVLRPNGYTF. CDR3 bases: TGTGCCTGGGTCCTGCGCCCCAATGGCTACACCTTC.

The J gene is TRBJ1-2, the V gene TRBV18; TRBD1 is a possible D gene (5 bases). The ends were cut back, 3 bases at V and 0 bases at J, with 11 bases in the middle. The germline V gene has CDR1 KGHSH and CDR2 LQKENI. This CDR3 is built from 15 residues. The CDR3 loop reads CASSPGGAPNYGYTF. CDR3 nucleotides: TGTGCCAGCTCACCTGGCGGGGCCCCTAACTATGGCTACACCTTC.

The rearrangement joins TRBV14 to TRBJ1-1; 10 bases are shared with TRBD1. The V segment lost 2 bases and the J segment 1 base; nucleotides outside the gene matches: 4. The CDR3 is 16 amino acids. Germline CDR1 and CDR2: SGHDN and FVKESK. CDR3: CASSQPDRGPNTEAFF. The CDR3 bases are TGTGCCAGCAGCCAACCTGACAGGGGGCCGAACACTGAAGCTTTCTTT.

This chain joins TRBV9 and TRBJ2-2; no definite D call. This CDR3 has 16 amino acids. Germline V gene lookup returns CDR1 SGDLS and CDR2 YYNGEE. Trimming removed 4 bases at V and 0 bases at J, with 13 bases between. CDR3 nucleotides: TGTGCCAGCAGCCTAGATGGCTTTTCGAACACCGGGGAGCTGTTTTTT. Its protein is CASSLDGFSNTGELFF.

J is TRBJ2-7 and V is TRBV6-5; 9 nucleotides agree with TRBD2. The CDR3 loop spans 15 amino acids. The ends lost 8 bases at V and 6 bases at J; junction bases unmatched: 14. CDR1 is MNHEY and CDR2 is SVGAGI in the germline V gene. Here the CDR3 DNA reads TGTGCCAGCCGCGGGAGGGAGAAGTTTGGTGGCGAGCAGTACTTC. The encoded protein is CASRGREKFGGEQYF.

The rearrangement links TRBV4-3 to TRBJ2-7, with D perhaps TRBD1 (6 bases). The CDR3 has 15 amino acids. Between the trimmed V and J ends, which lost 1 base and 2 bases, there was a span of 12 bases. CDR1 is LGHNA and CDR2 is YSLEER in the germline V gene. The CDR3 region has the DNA TGCGCCAGCAGCCAAGGCAGGACAGTAACCTACGAGCAGTACTTC. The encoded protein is CASSQGRTVTYEQYF.

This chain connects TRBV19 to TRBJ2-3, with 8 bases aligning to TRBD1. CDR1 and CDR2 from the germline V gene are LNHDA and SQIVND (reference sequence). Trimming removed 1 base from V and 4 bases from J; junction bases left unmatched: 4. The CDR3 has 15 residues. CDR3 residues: CASSIAGQGSDTQYF. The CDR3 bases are TGTGCCAGTAGTATAGCCGGACAGGGCTCAGATACGCAGTATTTT.

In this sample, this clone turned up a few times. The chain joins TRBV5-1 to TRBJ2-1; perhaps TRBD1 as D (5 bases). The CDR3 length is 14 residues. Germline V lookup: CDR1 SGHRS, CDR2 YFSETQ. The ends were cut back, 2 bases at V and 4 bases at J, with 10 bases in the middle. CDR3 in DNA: TGCGCCAGCAGCTTTTCGACAGCTTACAATGAGCAGTTCTTC. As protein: CASSFSTAYNEQFF. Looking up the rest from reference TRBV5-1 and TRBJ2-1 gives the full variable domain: KAGVTQTPRYLIKTRGQQVTLSCSPISGHRSVSWYQQTPGQGLQFLFEYFSETQRNKGNFPGRFSGRQFSNSRSEMNVSTLELGDSALYLCASSFSTAYNEQFFGPGTRLTVL.

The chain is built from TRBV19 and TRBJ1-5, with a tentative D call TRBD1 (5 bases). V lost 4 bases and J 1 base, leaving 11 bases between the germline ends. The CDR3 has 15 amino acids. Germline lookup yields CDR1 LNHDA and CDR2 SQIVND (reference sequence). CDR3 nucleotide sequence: TGTGCCAGTAGTAAGCAGGGAAGGAGCAATCAGCCCCAGCATTTT. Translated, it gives CASSKQGRSNQPQHF.

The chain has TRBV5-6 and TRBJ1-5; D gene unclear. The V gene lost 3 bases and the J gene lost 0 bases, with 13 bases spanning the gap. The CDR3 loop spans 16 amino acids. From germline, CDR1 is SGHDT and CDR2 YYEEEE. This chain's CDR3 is CASSSLRADSNQPQHF. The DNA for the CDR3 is TGTGCCAGCAGCTCTCTGAGGGCGGATAGCAATCAGCCCCAGCATTTT.

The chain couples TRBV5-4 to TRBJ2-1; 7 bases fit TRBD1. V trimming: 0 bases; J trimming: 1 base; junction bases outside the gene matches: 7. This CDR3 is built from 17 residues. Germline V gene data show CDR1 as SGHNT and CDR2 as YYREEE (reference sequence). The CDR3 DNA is TGTGCCAGCAGCTTGGGCGCCGGGACAGCGTCCTACAATGAGCAGTTCTTC. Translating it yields CASSLGAGTASYNEQFF. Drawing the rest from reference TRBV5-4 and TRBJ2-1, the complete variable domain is ETGVTQSPTHLIKTRGQQVTLRCSSQSGHNTVSWYQQALGQGPQFIFQYYREEENGRGNFPPRFSGLQFPNYSSELNVNALELDDSALYLCASSLGAGTASYNEQFFGPGTRLTVL.

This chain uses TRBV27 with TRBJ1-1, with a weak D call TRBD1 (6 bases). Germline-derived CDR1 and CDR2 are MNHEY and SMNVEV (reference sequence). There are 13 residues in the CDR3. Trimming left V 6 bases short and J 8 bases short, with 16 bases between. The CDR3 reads CASSNRVSGEAFF. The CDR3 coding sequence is TGTGCCAGCAGCAACAGGGTTTCCGGGGAAGCTTTCTTT.

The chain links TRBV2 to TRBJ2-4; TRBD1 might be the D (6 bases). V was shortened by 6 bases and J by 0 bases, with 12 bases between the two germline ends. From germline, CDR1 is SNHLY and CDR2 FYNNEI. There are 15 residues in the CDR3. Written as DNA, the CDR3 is TGTGCCAGCAGCCCCCAGGGGTTAGCCAAAAACATTCAGTACTTC. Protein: CASSPQGLAKNIQYF.

CDR3 loop: CASTRRGSYGYTF. For the CDR3, the DNA is TGTGCCAGCACCCGGCGGGGGAGCTATGGCTACACCTTC. The chain joins TRBV12-3 or TRBV12-4 to TRBJ1-2, with D tentatively TRBD1 (5 bases). CDR3 length equals 13 residues. V was trimmed by 7 bases and J by 4 bases, leaving 13 bases between them.

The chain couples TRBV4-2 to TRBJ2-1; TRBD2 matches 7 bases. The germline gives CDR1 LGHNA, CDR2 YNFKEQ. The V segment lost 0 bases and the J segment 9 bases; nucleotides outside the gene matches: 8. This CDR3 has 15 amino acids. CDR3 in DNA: TGTGCCAGCAGCCAAGACACCGGACTAGTAGGTGAGCAGTTCTTC. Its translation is CASSQDTGLVGEQFF.

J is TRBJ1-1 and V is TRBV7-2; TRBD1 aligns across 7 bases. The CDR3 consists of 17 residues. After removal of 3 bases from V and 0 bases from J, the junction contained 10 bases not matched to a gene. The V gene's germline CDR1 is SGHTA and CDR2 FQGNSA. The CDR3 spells CASSLVPTQGMNTEAFF. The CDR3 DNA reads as TGTGCCAGCAGCTTGGTCCCCACACAGGGGATGAACACTGAAGCTTTCTTT.

The CDR3 protein is CASSQGLAGVNEQFF. DNA of the CDR3: TGCGCCAGCAGCCAGGGACTAGCGGGAGTCAATGAGCAGTTCTTC. The chain recombines TRBV4-1 with TRBJ2-1, with 14 bases aligning to TRBD2. The CDR3 runs 15 residues. Germline-derived CDR1 and CDR2 are MGHRA and YSYEKL. V lost 3 bases to trimming and J lost 6 bases; unmatched junction nucleotides: 1.

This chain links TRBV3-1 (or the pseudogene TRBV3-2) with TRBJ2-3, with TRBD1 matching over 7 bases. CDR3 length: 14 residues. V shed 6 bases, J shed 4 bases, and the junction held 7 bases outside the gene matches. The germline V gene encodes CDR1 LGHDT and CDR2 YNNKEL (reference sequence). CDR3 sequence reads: CASSYRGEADTQYF. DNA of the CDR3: TGTGCCAGCAGTTACAGGGGAGAGGCAGATACGCAGTATTTT.

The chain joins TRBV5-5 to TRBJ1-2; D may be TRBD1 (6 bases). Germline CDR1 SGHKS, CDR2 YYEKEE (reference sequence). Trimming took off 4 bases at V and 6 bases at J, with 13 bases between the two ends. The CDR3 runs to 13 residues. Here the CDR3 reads CASSPGARDGYTF. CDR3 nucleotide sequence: TGTGCCAGCAGCCCAGGGGCTCGGGATGGCTACACCTTC.

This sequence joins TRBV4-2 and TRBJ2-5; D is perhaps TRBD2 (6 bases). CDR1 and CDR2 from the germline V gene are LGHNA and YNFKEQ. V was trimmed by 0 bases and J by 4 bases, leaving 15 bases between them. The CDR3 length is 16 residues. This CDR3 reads CASSQEGGTGSETQYF. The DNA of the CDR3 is TGTGCCAGCAGCCAAGAGGGGGGTACGGGGTCAGAGACCCAGTACTTC.

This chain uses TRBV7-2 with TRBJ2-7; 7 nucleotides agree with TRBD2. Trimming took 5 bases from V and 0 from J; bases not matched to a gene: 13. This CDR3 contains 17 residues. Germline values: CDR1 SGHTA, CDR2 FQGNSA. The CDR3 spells CASSPRGVGKGSYEQYF. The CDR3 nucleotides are TGTGCCAGCAGCCCCCGGGGGGTAGGGAAGGGCTCCTACGAGCAGTACTTC. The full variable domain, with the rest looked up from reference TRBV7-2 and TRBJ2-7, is GAGVSQSPSNKVTEKGKDVELRCDPISGHTALYWYRQSLGQGLEFLIYFQGNSAPDKSGLPSDRFSAERTGGSVSTLTIQRTQQEDSAVYLCASSPRGVGKGSYEQYFGPGTRLTVT.

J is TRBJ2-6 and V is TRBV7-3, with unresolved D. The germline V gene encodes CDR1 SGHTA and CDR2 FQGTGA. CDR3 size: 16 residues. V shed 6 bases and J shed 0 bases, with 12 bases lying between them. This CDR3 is CASRHLGPSGANVLTF. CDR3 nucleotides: TGTGCCAGCAGACACCTTGGCCCCTCTGGGGCCAACGTCCTGACTTTC.

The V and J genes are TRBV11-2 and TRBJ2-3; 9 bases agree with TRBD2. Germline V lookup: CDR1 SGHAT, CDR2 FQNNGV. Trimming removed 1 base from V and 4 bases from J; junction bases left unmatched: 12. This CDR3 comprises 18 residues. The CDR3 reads CASSLGFMVAGASDTQYF. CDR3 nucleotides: TGTGCCAGCAGCTTAGGTTTCATGGTAGCGGGAGCCTCAGATACGCAGTATTTT.

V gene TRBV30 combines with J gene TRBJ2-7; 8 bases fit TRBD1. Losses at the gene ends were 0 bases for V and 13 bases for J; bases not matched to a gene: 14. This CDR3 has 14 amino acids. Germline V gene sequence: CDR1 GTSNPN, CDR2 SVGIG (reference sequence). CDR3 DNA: TGTGCCTGGAGTGTCCGGGACAGGTTCACCGGTTTCTACTTC. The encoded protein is CAWSVRDRFTGFYF.

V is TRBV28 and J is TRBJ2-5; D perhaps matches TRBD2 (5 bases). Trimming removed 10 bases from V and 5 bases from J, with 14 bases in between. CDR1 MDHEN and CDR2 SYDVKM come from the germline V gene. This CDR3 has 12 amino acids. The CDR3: CATGDPLETQYF. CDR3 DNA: TGTGCCACCGGGGATCCGTTGGAGACCCAGTACTTC.

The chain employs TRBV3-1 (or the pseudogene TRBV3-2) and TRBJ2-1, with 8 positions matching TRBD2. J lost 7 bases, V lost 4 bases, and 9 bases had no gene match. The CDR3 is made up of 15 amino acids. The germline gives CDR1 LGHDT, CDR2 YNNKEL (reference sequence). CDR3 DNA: TGTGCCAGCAGCCCGATGAGTAGCGGGGATAATGAGCAGTTCTTC. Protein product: CASSPMSSGDNEQFF.

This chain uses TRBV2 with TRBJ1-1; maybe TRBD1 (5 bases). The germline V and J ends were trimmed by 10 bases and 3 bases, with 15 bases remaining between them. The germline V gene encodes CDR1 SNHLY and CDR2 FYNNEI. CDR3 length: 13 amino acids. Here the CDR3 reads CAITAGSHTEAFF. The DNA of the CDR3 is TGTGCCATCACCGCAGGGTCTCACACTGAAGCTTTCTTT.

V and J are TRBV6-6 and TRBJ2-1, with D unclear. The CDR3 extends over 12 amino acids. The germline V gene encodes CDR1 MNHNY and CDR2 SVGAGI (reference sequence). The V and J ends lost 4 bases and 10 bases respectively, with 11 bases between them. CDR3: CASSSTPREQFF. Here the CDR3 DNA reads TGTGCCAGCAGTTCGACCCCGCGGGAGCAGTTCTTC.